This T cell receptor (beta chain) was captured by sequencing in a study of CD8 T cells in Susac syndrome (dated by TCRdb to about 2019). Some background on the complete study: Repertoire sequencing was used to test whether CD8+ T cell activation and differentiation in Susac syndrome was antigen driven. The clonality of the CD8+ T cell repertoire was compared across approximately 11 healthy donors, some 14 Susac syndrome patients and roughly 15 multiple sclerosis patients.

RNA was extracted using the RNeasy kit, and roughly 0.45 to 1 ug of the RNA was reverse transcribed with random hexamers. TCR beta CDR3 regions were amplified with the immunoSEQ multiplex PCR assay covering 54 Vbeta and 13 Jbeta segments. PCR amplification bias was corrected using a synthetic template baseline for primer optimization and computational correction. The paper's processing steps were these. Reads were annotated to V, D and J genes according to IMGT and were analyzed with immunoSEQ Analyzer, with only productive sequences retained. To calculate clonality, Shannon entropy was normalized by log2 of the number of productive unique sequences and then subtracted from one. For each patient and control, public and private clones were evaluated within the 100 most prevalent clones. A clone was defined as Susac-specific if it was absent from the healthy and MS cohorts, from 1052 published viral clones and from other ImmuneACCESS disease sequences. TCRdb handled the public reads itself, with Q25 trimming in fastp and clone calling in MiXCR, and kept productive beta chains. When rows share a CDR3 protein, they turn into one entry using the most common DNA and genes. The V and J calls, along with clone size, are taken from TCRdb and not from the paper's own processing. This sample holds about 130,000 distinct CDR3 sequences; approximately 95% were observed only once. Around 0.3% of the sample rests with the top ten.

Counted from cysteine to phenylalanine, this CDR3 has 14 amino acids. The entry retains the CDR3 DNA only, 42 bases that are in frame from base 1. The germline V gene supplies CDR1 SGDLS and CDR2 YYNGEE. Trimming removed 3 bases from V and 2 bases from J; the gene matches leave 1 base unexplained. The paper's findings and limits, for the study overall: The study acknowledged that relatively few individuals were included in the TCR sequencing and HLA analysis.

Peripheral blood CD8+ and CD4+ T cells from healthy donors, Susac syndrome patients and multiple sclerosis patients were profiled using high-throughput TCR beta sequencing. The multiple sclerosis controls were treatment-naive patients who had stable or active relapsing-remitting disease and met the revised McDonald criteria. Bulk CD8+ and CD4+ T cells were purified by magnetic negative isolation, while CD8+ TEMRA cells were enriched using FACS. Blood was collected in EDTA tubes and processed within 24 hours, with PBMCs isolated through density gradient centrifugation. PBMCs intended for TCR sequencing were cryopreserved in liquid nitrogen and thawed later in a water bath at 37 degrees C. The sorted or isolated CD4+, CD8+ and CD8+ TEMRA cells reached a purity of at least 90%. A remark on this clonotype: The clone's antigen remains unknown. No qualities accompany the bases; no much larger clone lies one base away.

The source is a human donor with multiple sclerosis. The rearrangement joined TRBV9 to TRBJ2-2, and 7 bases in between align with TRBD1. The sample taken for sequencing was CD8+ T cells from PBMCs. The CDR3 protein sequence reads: CASSDRGNTGELFF. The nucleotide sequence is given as TGTGCCAGCAGCGACAGGGGAAACACCGGGGAGCTGTTTTTT.